This T cell receptor (beta chain) derives from a study of T-cell memory formation after mild COVID-19. In TCRdb, the 5' RACE reads were re-called with MiXCR into one record per CDR3 protein. This table holds roughly 130,000 distinct CDR3 sequences, about a sixth found once. With respect to this clonotype: What it recognizes is unknown.

There are 17 residues in the CDR3. CDR1 SNHLY and CDR2 FYNNEI come from the germline V gene. Trimming cost V 1 base and J 4 bases; bases outside gene matches: 6. General observations from the study: Contracting CD8+ clones were enriched in EMRA, CD4+ mainly in CM and EM.

This sequence joins TRBV2 and TRBJ2-6; 8 nucleotides agree with TRBD1. This sequence originates from a man aged 18 to 29 who had mild COVID-19 (a few samples of this study predate the infection). Cell type and time point are not known. Material: PBMCs or a T cell subset sorted from them (not recorded which). CDR3 in amino acids: CASSEGAGGGGANVLTF. CDR3 nucleotide sequence: TGTGCCAGCAGTGAAGGGGCAGGGGGCGGAGGGGCCAACGTCCTGACTTTC.